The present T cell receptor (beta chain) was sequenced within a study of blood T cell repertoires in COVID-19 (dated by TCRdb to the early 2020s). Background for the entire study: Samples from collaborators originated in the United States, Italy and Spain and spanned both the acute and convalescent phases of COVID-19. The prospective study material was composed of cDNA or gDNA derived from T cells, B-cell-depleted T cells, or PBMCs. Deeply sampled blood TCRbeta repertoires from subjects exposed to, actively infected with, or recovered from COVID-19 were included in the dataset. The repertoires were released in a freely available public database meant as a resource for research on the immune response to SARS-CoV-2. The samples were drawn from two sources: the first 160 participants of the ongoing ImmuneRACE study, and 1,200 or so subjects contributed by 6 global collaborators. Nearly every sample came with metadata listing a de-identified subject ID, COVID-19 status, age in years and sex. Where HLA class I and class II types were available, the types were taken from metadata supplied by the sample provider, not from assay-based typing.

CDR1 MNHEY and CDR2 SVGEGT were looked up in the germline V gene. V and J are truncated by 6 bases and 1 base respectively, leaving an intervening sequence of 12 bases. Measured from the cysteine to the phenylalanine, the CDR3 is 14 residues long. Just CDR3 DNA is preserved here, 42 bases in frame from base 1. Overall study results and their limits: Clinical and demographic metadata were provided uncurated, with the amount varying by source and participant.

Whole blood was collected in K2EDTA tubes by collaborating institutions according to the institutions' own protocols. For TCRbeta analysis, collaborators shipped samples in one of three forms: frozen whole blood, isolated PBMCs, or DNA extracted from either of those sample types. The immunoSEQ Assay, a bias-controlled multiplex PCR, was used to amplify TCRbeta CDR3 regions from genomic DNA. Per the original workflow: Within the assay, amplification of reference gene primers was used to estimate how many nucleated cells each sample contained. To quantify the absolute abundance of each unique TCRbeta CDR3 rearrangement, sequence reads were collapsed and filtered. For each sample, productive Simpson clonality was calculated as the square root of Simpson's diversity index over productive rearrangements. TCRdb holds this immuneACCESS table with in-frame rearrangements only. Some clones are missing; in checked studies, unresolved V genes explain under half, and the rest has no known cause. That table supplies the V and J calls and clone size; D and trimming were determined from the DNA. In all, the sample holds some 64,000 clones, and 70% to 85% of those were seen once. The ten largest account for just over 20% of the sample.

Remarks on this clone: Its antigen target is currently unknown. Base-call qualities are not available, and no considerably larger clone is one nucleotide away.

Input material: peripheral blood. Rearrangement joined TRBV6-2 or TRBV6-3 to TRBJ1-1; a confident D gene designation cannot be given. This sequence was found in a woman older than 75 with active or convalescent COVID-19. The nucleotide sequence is TGTGCCAGCAGCCCCGCCAGAACGAACACTGAAGCTTTCTTT. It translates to CASSPARTNTEAFF.